A selection of T cell receptor beta chains follows, all from one sample in a study of PD-1 blockade in mismatch repair-deficient tumors. Sequencing used immunoSEQ multiplex PCR; TCRdb keeps in-frame clones, though not all of them. The sample includes 120,000 or so clones, around 86% seen only once; the top ten take approximately 13%. The sequences come from peripheral blood, collected 44 weeks after starting pembrolizumab. These receptor sequences come from an adult with mismatch repair-deficient cancer. The CDR3 runs from the conserved cysteine through the conserved F or W. A D gene is named only where the DNA matches it firmly. Expanded clones get a size class; other rows say once, few or many, or leave the size out.

TRBV5-6	TRBJ1-4	TRBD1	NA	CASSSTGTGTFNEKLFF	TGTGCCAGCAGCTCGACCGGGACAGGGACTTTTAATGAAAAACTGTTTTTT
TRBV4-3	TRBJ2-3	TRBD2	NA	CASSQDKARTSGITDTQYF	TGCGCCAGCAGCCAAGATAAGGCCCGGACTAGCGGTATCACAGATACGCAGTATTTT
TRBV7-6	TRBJ2-5	NA	once	CASRTGGTGTQYF	TGTGCCAGCAGAACCGGGGGAACGGGGACCCAGTACTTC
TRBV27	TRBJ1-2	NA	NA	CASRNIYGYTF	TGTGCCAGCAGGAACATCTACGGCTACACCTTC
TRBV28	TRBJ2-7	NA	NA	CASSPHGGKGSYEQYF	TGTGCCAGCAGTCCCCACGGAGGGAAAGGATCCTACGAGCAGTACTTC
TRBV28	TRBJ2-1	TRBD1	NA	CASRLGQGLYNEQFF	TGTGCCAGCAGGCTAGGACAGGGGCTATACAATGAGCAGTTCTTC
TRBV4-3	TRBJ2-3	NA	once	CASSHRQAPSTDTQYF	TGCGCCAGCAGCCATCGACAGGCCCCTAGCACAGATACGCAGTATTTT
TRBV30	TRBJ2-7	TRBD2	NA	CAWRVAGGSYEQYF	TGTGCCTGGAGAGTAGCGGGAGGATCCTACGAGCAGTACTTC
TRBV11-2	TRBJ2-3	TRBD2	NA	CATQGGSRDTQYF	TGTGCCACCCAGGGAGGGAGTCGAGATACGCAGTATTTT
TRBV30	TRBJ2-7	TRBD1	NA	CAWSVLPGQTYEQYF	TGTGCCTGGAGTGTACTCCCGGGACAGACCTACGAGCAGTACTTC
TRBV4-1	TRBJ1-3	TRBD1	NA	CASSLGTGGRRNTIYF	TGCGCCAGCAGCCTCGGGACAGGGGGCCGAAGAAACACCATATATTTT
TRBV4-1	TRBJ2-2	TRBD1	NA	CASSQDPTDRVNTGELFF	TGCGCCAGCAGCCAAGATCCAACGGACAGGGTAAACACCGGGGAGCTGTTTTTT
TRBV4-3	TRBJ2-1	NA	NA	CASRGDTHYNEQFF	TGCGCCAGCAGGGGGGACACTCACTACAATGAGCAGTTCTTC
TRBV4-1	TRBJ2-1	NA	NA	CASSPTVPRSYNEQFF	TGCGCCAGCAGCCCAACCGTCCCTCGGTCCTACAATGAGCAGTTCTTC
TRBV6-1	TRBJ2-7	NA	many	CASSEADSSYEQYF	TGTGCCAGCAGTGAAGCGGACAGCTCCTACGAGCAGTACTTC
TRBV15	TRBJ1-5	NA	NA	CATSSAVYSNQPQHF	TGTGCCACCAGCAGTGCAGTTTATAGCAATCAGCCCCAGCATTTT
TRBV30	TRBJ2-2	NA	NA	CAWSVGEKGGELFF	TGTGCCTGGAGTGTAGGAGAAAAGGGCGGGGAGCTGTTTTTT
TRBV4-3	TRBJ2-7	NA	NA	CASSHRRTGGYEQYF	TGCGCCAGCAGCCACCGAAGGACTGGAGGCTACGAGCAGTACTTC
TRBV4-1	TRBJ2-3	NA	NA	CASSSQYREADTQYF	TGCGCCAGCAGCTCCCAATACAGGGAGGCAGATACGCAGTATTTT
TRBV6-5	TRBJ2-3	NA	NA	CASSYYASDGGHTQYF	TGTGCCAGCAGTTATTACGCCAGCGACGGGGGCCATACGCAGTATTTT
TRBV7-8	TRBJ2-7	TRBD2	NA	CASNLGLAGGSSYEQYF	TGTGCCAGCAACCTCGGACTAGCGGGAGGGAGCTCCTACGAGCAGTACTTC
TRBV15	TRBJ2-1	TRBD2	NA	CATSTGLAGYNEQFF	TGTGCCACCAGCACCGGACTAGCGGGATACAATGAGCAGTTCTTC
TRBV10-2	TRBJ2-7	TRBD2	few	CASVPGGTSYEQYF	TGCGCCAGCGTGCCGGGAGGCACTTCCTACGAGCAGTACTTC
TRBV6-1	TRBJ2-1	TRBD2	NA	CASSEPLLAESYNEQFF	TGTGCCAGCAGTGAGCCCCTTCTAGCGGAATCCTACAATGAGCAGTTCTTC
TRBV6-4	TRBJ1-1	NA	NA	CASSDSLGDEAFF	TGTGCCAGCAGTGACTCTCTGGGAGATGAAGCTTTCTTT
TRBV6-5	TRBJ2-1	TRBD2	once	CASSYGTSPYNEQFF	TGTGCCAGCAGTTACGGGACTAGCCCCTACAATGAGCAGTTCTTC
TRBV19	TRBJ1-2	NA	NA	CASGSYVDYGYTF	TGTGCCAGTGGGTCCTACGTGGACTATGGCTACACCTTC
TRBV18	TRBJ2-3	TRBD1	NA	CASSPPKGQGWADTQYF	TGTGCCAGCTCACCCCCGAAGGGACAGGGGTGGGCAGATACGCAGTATTTT
TRBV28	TRBJ2-7	NA	NA	CASSSRTETYEQYF	TGTGCCAGCAGTTCTCGGACCGAGACCTACGAGCAGTACTTC
TRBV6-4	TRBJ2-1	NA	NA	CASSDSVGRYHEQFF	TGTGCCAGCAGTGACTCGGTGGGACGCTACCATGAGCAGTTCTTC
TRBV7-9	TRBJ2-5	NA	few	CASSVSGQETQYF	TGTGCCAGCAGCGTGTCAGGGCAAGAGACCCAGTACTTC
TRBV5-5	TRBJ2-5	TRBD2	NA	CASSFTGLVGSETQYF	TGTGCCAGCAGTTTTACCGGACTAGTCGGGTCAGAGACCCAGTACTTC
TRBV6-1	TRBJ1-1	NA	once	CASSNPRNTEAFF	TGTGCCAGCAGTAACCCCAGGAACACTGAAGCTTTCTTT
TRBV11-2	TRBJ1-2	NA	NA	CASSSLQGVTSGYTF	TGTGCCAGCAGCTCGTTACAGGGAGTGACGTCTGGCTACACCTTC
TRBV9	TRBJ2-2	TRBD1	once	CASTPTGATGELFF	TGTGCCAGCACCCCGACAGGGGCCACCGGGGAGCTGTTTTTT
TRBV27	TRBJ2-3	NA	once	CASSLLDSTSTDTQYF	TGTGCCAGCAGTTTACTGGACTCAACTAGCACAGATACGCAGTATTTT
TRBV7-9	TRBJ2-7	NA	NA	CASSLSSEIGYEQYF	TGTGCCAGCAGCTTATCGTCGGAAATCGGGTACGAGCAGTACTTC
TRBV7-9	TRBJ2-5	NA	NA	CASGVDFPYQETQYF	TGTGCCAGCGGCGTAGACTTCCCGTACCAAGAGACCCAGTACTTC
TRBV11-2	TRBJ2-7	NA	NA	CASSLVRVAGEQYF	TGTGCCAGCAGCTTAGTAAGGGTTGCGGGCGAGCAGTACTTC
TRBV11-2	TRBJ2-2	NA	few	CASSLGYAPAGVTGELFF	TGTGCCAGCAGCTTAGGTTACGCGCCGGCAGGGGTCACCGGGGAGCTGTTTTTT
TRBV19	TRBJ1-2	TRBD1	NA	CASSIAGTANYGYTF	TGTGCCAGTAGTATAGCCGGGACAGCTAACTATGGCTACACCTTC
TRBV19	TRBJ2-7	NA	NA	CASSNAPDSPPYEQYF	TGTGCCAGTAGCAACGCCCCCGACTCTCCCCCTTACGAGCAGTACTTC
TRBV19	TRBJ2-7	NA	NA	CASSIFRGGSYEQYF	TGTGCCAGTAGTATCTTCAGGGGGGGATCCTACGAGCAGTACTTC
TRBV19	TRBJ2-1	NA	NA	CASSIGGNEQFF	TGTGCCAGTAGTATAGGGGGGAATGAGCAGTTCTTC